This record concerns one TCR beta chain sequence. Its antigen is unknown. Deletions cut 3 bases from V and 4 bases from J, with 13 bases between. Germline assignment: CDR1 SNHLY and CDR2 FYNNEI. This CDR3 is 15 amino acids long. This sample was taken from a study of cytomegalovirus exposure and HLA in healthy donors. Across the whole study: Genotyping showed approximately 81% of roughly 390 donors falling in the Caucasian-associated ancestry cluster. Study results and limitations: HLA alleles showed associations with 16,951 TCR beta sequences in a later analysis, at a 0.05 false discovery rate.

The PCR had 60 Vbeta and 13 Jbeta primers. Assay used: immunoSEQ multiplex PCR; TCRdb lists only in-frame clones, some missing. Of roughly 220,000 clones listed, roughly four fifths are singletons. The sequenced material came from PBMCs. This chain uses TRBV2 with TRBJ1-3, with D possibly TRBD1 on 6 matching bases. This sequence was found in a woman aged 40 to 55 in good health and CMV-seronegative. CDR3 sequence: CASSEEGTRGNTIYF. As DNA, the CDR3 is TGTGCCAGCAGTGAGGAAGGGACACGCGGAAACACCATATATTTT. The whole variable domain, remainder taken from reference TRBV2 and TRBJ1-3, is EPEVTQTPSHQVTQMGQEVILRCVPISNHLYFYWYRQILGQKVEFLVSFYNNEISEKSEIFDDQFSVERPDGSNFTLKIRSTKLEDSAMYFCASSEEGTRGNTIYFGEGSWLTVV.